This T cell receptor beta chain derives from a study of blood T cell repertoires in COVID-19. This clone appeared a single time. Data came from immunoSEQ multiplex PCR; TCRdb stores just in-frame clones and leaves some out. The data show about 410,000 clones, with over 75% seen just once and about 1.6% held by the top ten. CDR1 and CDR2 (germline): SEHNR, FQNEAQ (reference sequence). V was pared by 5 bases and J by 4 bases, with 0 bases of the junction left unmatched. The CDR3 runs 13 residues. Seattle patients were enrolled while actively infected and followed longitudinally. Sequenced material: peripheral blood. The TCR was taken from a woman in her thirties or forties with COVID-19, enrolled during active disease. The chain combines TRBV7-9 with TRBJ1-2; TRBD1 matches 11 bases. This CDR3 reads CASSGTGGYGYTF. The DNA for the CDR3 is TGTGCCAGCAGCGGGACAGGGGGCTATGGCTACACCTTC.